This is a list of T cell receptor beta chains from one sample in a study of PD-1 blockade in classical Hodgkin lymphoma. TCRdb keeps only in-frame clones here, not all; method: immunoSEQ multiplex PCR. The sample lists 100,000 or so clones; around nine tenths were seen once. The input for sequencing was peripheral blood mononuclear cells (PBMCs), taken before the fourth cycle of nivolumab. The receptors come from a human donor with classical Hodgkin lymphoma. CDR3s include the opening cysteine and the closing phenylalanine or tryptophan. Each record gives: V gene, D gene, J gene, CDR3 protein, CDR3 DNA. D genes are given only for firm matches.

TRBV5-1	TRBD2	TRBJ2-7	CASSLTGGAYEQYF	TGCGCCAGCAGCTTGACGGGAGGGGCCTACGAGCAGTACTTC
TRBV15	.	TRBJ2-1	CATSYGVGNNEQFF	TGTGCCACCAGCTACGGAGTGGGCAACAATGAGCAGTTCTTC
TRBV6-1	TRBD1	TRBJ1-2	CASSVPGTGWYGYTF	TGTGCCAGCAGTGTACCCGGGACAGGGTGGTATGGCTACACCTTC
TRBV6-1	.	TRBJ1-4	CASSDGRRNEKLFF	TGTGCCAGCAGTGATGGACGACGGAATGAAAAACTGTTTTTT
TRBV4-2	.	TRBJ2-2	CASSQSGENTGELFF	TGTGCCAGCAGCCAATCAGGGGAGAACACCGGGGAGCTGTTTTTT
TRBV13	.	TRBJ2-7	CASSGGPVNSYEQYF	TGTGCCAGCAGCGGCGGACCCGTAAACTCCTACGAGCAGTACTTC
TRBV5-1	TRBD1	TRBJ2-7	CASSPTGQGASYEQYF	TGCGCCAGCAGCCCCACAGGACAGGGGGCATCCTACGAGCAGTACTTC
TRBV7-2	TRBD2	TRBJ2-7	CASSATSGSQGEQYF	TGTGCCAGCAGCGCCACTAGCGGGAGTCAGGGCGAGCAGTACTTC
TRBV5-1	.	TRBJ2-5	CASSFSAETQYF	TGCGCCAGCAGCTTCTCAGCAGAGACCCAGTACTTC
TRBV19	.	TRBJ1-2	CASSIKPRPGLDSYGYTF	TGTGCCAGTAGTATAAAACCCAGACCGGGCCTTGATTCATATGGCTACACCTTC
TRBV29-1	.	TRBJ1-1	CSVPGHSGTEAFF	TGCAGCGTACCGGGACACTCGGGCACTGAAGCTTTCTTT